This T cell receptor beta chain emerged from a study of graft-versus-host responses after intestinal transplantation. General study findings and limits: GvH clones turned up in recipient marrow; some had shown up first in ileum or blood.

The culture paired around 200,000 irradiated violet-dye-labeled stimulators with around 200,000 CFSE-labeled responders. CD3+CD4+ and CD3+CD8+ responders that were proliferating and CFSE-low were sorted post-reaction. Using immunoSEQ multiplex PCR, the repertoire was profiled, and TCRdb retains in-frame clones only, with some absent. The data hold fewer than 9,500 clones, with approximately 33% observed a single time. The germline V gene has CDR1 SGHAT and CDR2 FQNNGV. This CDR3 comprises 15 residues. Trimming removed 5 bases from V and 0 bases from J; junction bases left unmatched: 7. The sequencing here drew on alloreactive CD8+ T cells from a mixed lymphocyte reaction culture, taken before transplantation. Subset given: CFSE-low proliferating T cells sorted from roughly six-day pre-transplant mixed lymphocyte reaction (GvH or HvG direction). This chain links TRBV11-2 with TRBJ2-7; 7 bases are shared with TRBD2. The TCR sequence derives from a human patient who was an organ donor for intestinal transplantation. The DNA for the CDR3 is TGTGCCAGCAGCATGAGTAGCGGGCACTCCTACGAGCAGTACTTC. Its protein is CASSMSSGHSYEQYF.